These T cell receptor beta chains were read from a single sample in a study of blood T cell repertoires in COVID-19. The table came from immunoSEQ multiplex PCR; TCRdb's copy has only in-frame clones and leaves some out. Of approximately 120,000 clones listed, under 90% are singletons. Input material: peripheral blood. Receptors originate from a woman aged 45 to 65 with acute or convalescent COVID-19. The CDR3 runs from the conserved cysteine through the conserved F or W. Each record gives: V gene, J gene, clone size, D gene, CDR3 DNA, CDR3 protein. The D gene is left open where the match is weak. Clone sizes are given selectively: once, few, many, or a class where the clone is expanded.

>TRBV19|TRBJ2-6|.|.
TGTGCCAGTAGTGTTAGGAGCAGTGACGTCCTGACTTTC
CASSVRSSDVLTF
>TRBV7-6|TRBJ2-7|medium-sized|TRBD1
TGTGCCAGCAGCCCCTACGGACAGGGGGGTGAGCAGTACTTC
CASSPYGQGGEQYF
>TRBV11-1|TRBJ1-3|.|TRBD1
TGTGCCAGCAGCCGAGACAGGGCCTCTGGAAACACCATATATTTT
CASSRDRASGNTIYF
>TRBV29-1|TRBJ1-2|once|TRBD1
TGCAGCGTTGAAGGTCAGGGGGCAAGGGGCGGCTACACCTTC
CSVEGQGARGGYTF
>TRBV5-1|TRBJ2-2|.|TRBD2
TGCGCCAGCAGCCCCCTTAGCGGGGGCACCGGGGAGCTGTTTTTT
CASSPLSGGTGELFF
>TRBV6-1|TRBJ1-1|.|TRBD1
TGTGCCAGCAGTGCCCCCACTCGACAGGGGCTAGGATCCTTTGAAGCTTTCTTT
CASSAPTRQGLGSFEAFF
>TRBV3-1/TRBV3-2|TRBJ1-2|.|.
TGTGCCAGCACCCTAGGAAACGGGGTCACCTTC
CASTLGNGVTF
>TRBV6-5|TRBJ1-4|.|.
TGTGCCAGCAGCACGGGAATTGCAACTAATGAAAAACTGTTTTTT
CASSTGIATNEKLFF
>TRBV10-2|TRBJ2-7|.|TRBD2
TGCGCCAGCCGCGGCGGGGGGACCTACGAGCAGTACTTC
CASRGGGTYEQYF
>TRBV10-3|TRBJ1-5|.|TRBD1
TGTGCCATCAGTGATCGACAGGGCGATAATCAGCCCCAGCATTTT
CAISDRQGDNQPQHF
>TRBV19|TRBJ1-1|.|.
TGTGCCAGTAGCCCTCAGACAGCCCTGAACACTGAAGCTTTCTTT
CASSPQTALNTEAFF
>TRBV12-5|TRBJ2-5|.|TRBD1
TGTGCTAGTGGTTTGGTCGTCCTACGGGACAGGCCTCTAGAGACCCAGTACTTC
CASGLVVLRDRPLETQYF
>TRBV10-3|TRBJ1-5|.|TRBD1
TGTGCCATCAGTCCCCGGACAGGGAATCAGCCCCAGCATTTT
CAISPRTGNQPQHF
>TRBV7-3|TRBJ2-7|.|TRBD1
TGTGCCAGCAGTCCCCCCGGGACAGGTAGAAACGAGCAGTACTTC
CASSPPGTGRNEQYF
>TRBV6-6|TRBJ1-5|.|TRBD1
TGTGCCAGCAGTTACTACGGGACAGGCATCAATCAGCCCCAGCATTTT
CASSYYGTGINQPQHF
>TRBV5-1|TRBJ2-7|.|TRBD1
TGCGCCAGCAGCAGTGGACAGGGGGAGAGCTACGAGCAGTACTTC
CASSSGQGESYEQYF
>TRBV6-5|TRBJ1-2|.|.
TGTGCCAGCAGTCCCGGGACACAACACTATGGCTACACCTTC
CASSPGTQHYGYTF
>TRBV9|TRBJ2-1|.|.
TGTGCCAGCAGCGTCGGGAGCTCCTACAATGAGCAGTTCTTC
CASSVGSSYNEQFF
>TRBV4-2|TRBJ1-2|few|.
TGTGCCAGCAGCCAAGATCAGGATGGCTACACCTTC
CASSQDQDGYTF
>TRBV18|TRBJ2-7|.|.
TGTGCCAGCTCATCGCAGGGCTACGAGCAGTACTTC
CASSSQGYEQYF
>TRBV9|TRBJ2-2|.|TRBD2
TGTGCCAGCAGCGGGGAAGGGGCTAGCGGCCCTAACACCGGGGAGCTGTTTTTT
CASSGEGASGPNTGELFF
>TRBV5-6|TRBJ1-6|.|.
TGTGCCAGCAGCTCAGACAGGTATTCACCCCTCCACTTT
CASSSDRYSPLHF
>TRBV19|TRBJ2-5|.|TRBD2
TGTGCCAGTACGGGACGCCCGGGGGGACAAGAGACCCAGTACTTC
CASTGRPGGQETQYF
>TRBV4-1|TRBJ2-1|.|TRBD2
TGCGCCAGCAGCCAAGAAGGCCTAGCGGGGCCAAAAAATGAGCAGTTCTTC
CASSQEGLAGPKNEQFF
>TRBV10-3|TRBJ1-1|few|TRBD1
TGTGCCATCAGCGGACAGGGAAGGACTGAAGCTTTCTTT
CAISGQGRTEAFF
>TRBV19|TRBJ2-3|few|.
TGTGCCAGTCGCACGGGACATTCTACAGATACGCAGTATTTT
CASRTGHSTDTQYF
>TRBV7-3|TRBJ2-7|.|.
TGTGCCAGCAGCTTTGGACAGTTCCACGAGCAGTACTTC
CASSFGQFHEQYF
>TRBV18|TRBJ2-3|.|TRBD2
TGTGCCAGCTCACCAAGCGGGGGGGGCACAGATACGCAGTATTTT
CASSPSGGGTDTQYF
>TRBV2|TRBJ1-2|.|TRBD1
TGTGCCAGCACGGTACAGGGGGGAGGCTACACCTTC
CASTVQGGGYTF
>TRBV7-2|TRBJ1-1|.|.
TGTGCCAGCACCCAATACTTGAACACTGAAGCTTTCTTT
CASTQYLNTEAFF
>TRBV5-1|TRBJ1-2|few|TRBD1
TGCGCCAGCAGCTTGACGACAGGGGTCGAGTCCTGCACCTTC
CASSLTTGVESCTF
>TRBV10-3|TRBJ2-7|.|.
TGTGCCATCCGTGCAGGGGACGAGCAGTACTTC
CAIRAGDEQYF
>TRBV5-8|TRBJ1-2|.|TRBD1
TGTGCCAGCAGCCCGGGACAGGGATCGTTCTATGGCTACACCTTC
CASSPGQGSFYGYTF